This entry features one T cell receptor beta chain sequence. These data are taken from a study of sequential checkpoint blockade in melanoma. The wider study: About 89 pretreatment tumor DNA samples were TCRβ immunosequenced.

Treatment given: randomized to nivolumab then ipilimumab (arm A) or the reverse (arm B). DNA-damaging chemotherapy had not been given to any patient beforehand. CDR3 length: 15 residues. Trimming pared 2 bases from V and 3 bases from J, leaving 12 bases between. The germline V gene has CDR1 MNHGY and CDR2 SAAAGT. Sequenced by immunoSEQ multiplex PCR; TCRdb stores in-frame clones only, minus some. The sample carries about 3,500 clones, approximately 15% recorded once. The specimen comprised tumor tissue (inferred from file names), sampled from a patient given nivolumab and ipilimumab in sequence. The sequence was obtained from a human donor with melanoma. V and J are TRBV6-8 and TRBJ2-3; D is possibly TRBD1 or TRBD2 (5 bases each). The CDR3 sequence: CASSYRDGTTDTQYF. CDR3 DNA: TGTGCCAGCAGTTACAGGGACGGTACGACAGATACGCAGTATTTT.